This section outlines one TCR beta chain sequence together with its context. Its antigen has not been determined. No quality values exist for individual bases; no much larger clone is one base distant. The cohort was made up of approximately 670 healthy bone marrow donors. All cohort members were sampled while nominally healthy, although unrecorded immune exposures were likely present. The donor was CMV seropositive and belonged to the group of 250 to 300 seropositive cohort members. A peripheral blood sample was collected from each donor, and TCR beta sequencing was performed on peripheral blood mononuclear cells. The Qiagen DNeasy Blood Extraction Kit was used to extract genomic DNA from the blood cell samples. To prepare the library, the immunoSEQ multiplex PCR assay was applied. The multiplex PCR relied on a mix of 60 forward primers for TCR Vbeta segments and 13 reverse primers for TCR Jbeta segments. A multiplex PCR assay on genomic DNA amplified the CDR3 region of rearranged TCR beta genes. Amplified TCR beta libraries were sequenced as 87-base-pair reads on the Illumina HiSeq System. As for the authors' bioinformatics: A later analysis counted approximately 84 million unique TCR beta chains across the 666 repertoires, and some 12 million of these chains were shared by at least two donors. Raw reads were error-corrected and collapsed into unique sequences by a nearest-neighbor algorithm in which closely related sequences were merged to remove PCR and sequencing errors. Alignment of CDR3 sequences to IMGT reference sequences was used to assign V, D and J gene segments. For a sequence to be retained, a match of at least six nucleotides was required to both a V gene segment and a J gene segment. A rearrangement was called productive if the CDR3 had no stop codons and remained in frame with V and J, and every other rearrangement was called non-productive. CDR3 was defined by IMGT convention, running from the second conserved V-encoded cysteine to the conserved J-encoded phenylalanine. The earlier analysis of 550 to 650 of the donors excluded any sequence lacking an unambiguous match to a single V gene segment. In an earlier analysis of more than 500 of the donors, a V segment was called functional when productive rearrangements were above 56.7%, and segregating when the standard deviation between donors exceeded 5%. A statistical classification framework was built for diagnosing cytomegalovirus status from the catalog of TCR beta chain sequences. In a later analysis, V and J genes were assigned by comparing TCR nucleotide sequences against IMGT/GENE-DB human TR gene sequences. Using the TCRdist pipeline, a later analysis assigned CDR3 sequences along with most-parsimonious VDJ recombination scenarios. In a later analysis, each TCR beta chain was defined by its CDR3 amino acid sequence together with its V-gene family, and reads without a unique V-gene family were excluded. In a later analysis, nearly 600 highly shared, low-generation-probability nucleotide sequences were removed to address suspected cross-contamination and a sequencing artifact. For each public chain, a later analysis derived a clonal expansion index from normalized ranks of inferred template counts within each repertoire. In a later analysis, generation probabilities were computed using a VDJ recombination model fitted to out-of-frame rearrangements, and the results were checked against IGoR. In a later analysis, hypergeometric tests were used to score TCR-TCR, TCR-HLA and TCR-CMV co-occurrence, with a repertoire-size bias correction applied to TCR pairs. To estimate false discovery rates, a later analysis permuted the HLA or CMV assignments 20 times. In a later analysis, co-occurring TCRs were grouped with DBSCAN, and TCRdist sequence similarity was added when clustering was performed within HLA-allele-positive subsets. For co-occurrence clustering, repertoires with fewer than 30,000 or more than 120,000 public chains were excluded, along with several repertoires with anomalous nucleotide sharing. Not all clones reach the TCRdb copy of this immuneACCESS table, which keeps in-frame sequences only. Checked studies attribute under half of the gap to unresolved V genes and leave the rest unexplained. D and trimming were read from the DNA, whereas the V and J calls and clone size are those reported in that table. In all, the sample holds about 160,000 clones, and around four fifths of those were seen once. The ten largest make up 0.96% of the sample.

The CDR3 has 15 amino acids, counting the end cysteine and phenylalanine. Only the CDR3 portion is preserved as DNA: 45 bases, with reading frame beginning at the first base. The germline V gene (reference sequence) specifies MNHEY as CDR1 and SMNVEV as CDR2. Trimming takes 4 bases off V and 4 bases off J; junction bases not matched to a gene: 9. This specimen belongs to a study of cytomegalovirus exposure and HLA in healthy donors (dated by TCRdb to about 2017). At the level of the whole study: An earlier analysis of approximately 550 of the donors reported about 250 Gb of sequence data and 117 million unique TCR beta sequences from 190 million or so T cells. Roughly 300 gigabases of sequencing data and approximately 85 million unique TCR sequences were included in an early release covering several hundred HLA-typed donors. Of the 300 to 450 genotyped donors, roughly 76% were placed in the genetic ancestry cluster associated with self-reported Caucasian donors. The study aimed to test whether cataloging public T cell receptors could reveal signatures of past pathogen exposure. Using immunosequencing, the study profiled T cell repertoires from 640 or so subjects and related those repertoires to cytomegalovirus serostatus. Along with the roughly 700-subject first cohort, a separate validation cohort of some 130 different subjects was used. To predict cytomegalovirus infection status, the study brought together high-throughput TCR immunosequencing, statistical association of individual TCRs with disease status, and machine learning. To study patterns of TCR occurrence, a later analysis re-analyzed previously published TCR beta repertoires from 550 to 800 donors and added high-resolution HLA genotyping. The later analysis used no new phenotypic data to find candidate immune exposures, relying instead on TCR beta sequences and their occurrence across donors. To decide whether each TCR beta V gene segment behaved as functional or pseudogenic, an earlier analysis of fewer than 750 of the donors relied on high-throughput TCR beta sequencing. Alongside the repertoire data, information on donor age, sex, ethnicity and CMV serostatus was compiled. A later genetic analysis used genome-wide SNP genotypes for about 60% of the 666 donors, treating that subset as a discovery cohort. Every repertoire in the discovery cohort had been generated on one and the same sequencing platform. HLA typing included class I and class II loci at four-digit resolution. Typing coverage varied by locus: about 620-640 donors for A, B, C, DRB1 and DQB1; approximately 500 for DQA1; 600 to 610 for DPA1; approximately 470 for DPB1. Because of strong linkage in the cohort, five DR-DQ haplotypes were treated as single units for association and clustering. Across 398 genotyped donors of the cohort, an average of about 250,000 unique TCR beta nucleotide sequences per donor were sequenced, and 15% to 20% of those sequences were non-productive.

The study at large found these results: A further reported finding was that TCR beta sequences accurately predicted the HLA-A and HLA-B alleles for most subjects in the first cohort. A total of 150 or so TCR beta chains were listed by the study as associated with cytomegalovirus. The presence/absence analyses assumed that sequencing depth was roughly uniform across donors, and that assumption may not be true. V-gene and J-gene trimming of TCR beta chains was associated with a missense DCLRE1C variant in a later genetic analysis, and the association was replicated in an independent cohort. Because the 87-base-pair reads could not distinguish some IMGT-functional V segments, including TRBV6-2 and TRBV6-3, those segments were excluded. For the cohort, immune exposure information was limited to CMV serostatus. Only TCR beta chains were sequenced in this cohort, and the absence of alpha or paired-chain data limited detectable features. A later analysis associated about 17,000 TCR beta sequences with specific HLA alleles at a false discovery rate of 0.05. A few of the identified cytomegalovirus-associated TCR beta chains were confirmed in vitro to be specific for cytomegalovirus antigens. Because HLA typing was missing for some donors at each locus, association tests included only the typed subset. According to a later genetic analysis, donors in an Asian-associated ancestry cluster had fewer N-insertions in productive TCRs than the roughly 700-donor mean. According to a later analysis, most CMV-associated TCR beta chains appeared to be HLA-restricted, and the HLA associations seemed to be driven largely by CMV exposure. A later analysis reported that several top co-occurrence clusters appeared linked to parvovirus B19, influenza, CMV and Epstein-Barr virus. Across donors, most TCR sequences were observed very rarely, whereas some public TCRs were present in many individuals. In a later analysis, the rate of TCR association differed among HLA loci, with DRB1 alleles having the most associated TCRs and HLA-C alleles having the fewest. Assigning TCR associations to individual alleles was difficult when HLA alleles, especially DR and DQ, strongly co-occurred. Correlated functional status among segregating V segments might reflect linkage disequilibrium, but an unknown experimental factor could not be ruled out. The classifier was reported to diagnose cytomegalovirus status with high specificity and sensitivity in both the original cohort and the validation cohort. The authors suggested that the approach could potentially be extended to other disease states and immunological phenotypes. The sequencing pipeline was judged likely to have produced a cluster of highly shared sequence variants as a technical artifact. The earlier analysis of 587 of the donors excluded fewer than 20 rarely observed V segments, including chromosome 9 orphons, because counts were too low. In an earlier analysis of several hundred of the donors, most TCR beta V segments were observed in productive rearrangements about 90% or about 30% of the time, broadly matching IMGT annotations. In a later analysis, HLA-associated TCR beta chains were found to be more clonally expanded and to have lower generation probabilities than equally common non-associated chains.

The specimen sequenced was PBMCs. The receptor's source is a girl between 2 and 10 years old in good health and CMV-seropositive. The sequence links TRBV27 to TRBJ2-7; TRBD1 agrees with 8 junctional bases. The CDR3 reads CASSWTGTGVYEQYF. Read as DNA, the sequence is TGTGCCAGCAGTTGGACAGGGACCGGGGTTTACGAGCAGTACTTC.